These T cell receptor beta chains were read from a single sample in a study of neoadjuvant nivolumab and ipilimumab in lung cancer. Using immunoSEQ multiplex PCR, the repertoire was profiled, and TCRdb retains in-frame clones only, with some absent. The repertoire holds around 6,000 clones, less than 70% seen once, with roughly 15% in the top ten. Sequencing used tumor tissue, obtained after neoadjuvant nivolumab, alone or with ipilimumab, at or shortly before surgery. All receptors come from an adult with non-small cell lung cancer. Each CDR3 is given with its conserved first and last residue. The D gene is left open where the match is weak. The size entry is marked missing in some rows and otherwise reads once, few, many or a size class.

d_gene	j_gene	abundance	v_gene	CDR3aa	CDR3nt
-	TRBJ1-5	-	TRBV6-1	CASSEPPGRSNQPQHF	TGTGCCAGCAGTGAGCCCCCGGGGAGGAGCAATCAGCCCCAGCATTTT
TRBD2	TRBJ2-1	-	TRBV11-1	CASSLLAGGIRGDEQFF	TGTGCCAGCAGCTTACTAGCGGGAGGCATCAGGGGCGATGAGCAGTTCTTC
-	TRBJ2-2	once	TRBV27	CASSLLYGELFF	TGTGCCAGCAGTTTGTTATACGGGGAGCTGTTTTTT
TRBD2	TRBJ2-1	-	TRBV6-6	CASSYPGGTSANEQFF	TGTGCCAGCAGTTACCCCGGCGGGACTAGCGCCAATGAGCAGTTCTTC
-	TRBJ2-2	few	TRBV27	CASSFRLANTGELFF	TGTGCCAGCAGTTTCCGCCTAGCGAACACCGGGGAGCTGTTTTTT
TRBD1	TRBJ1-2	-	TRBV5-1	CASSWGQGAQLINYGYTF	TGCGCCAGCAGCTGGGGACAGGGGGCCCAATTAATTAACTATGGCTACACCTTC
-	TRBJ2-7	-	TRBV27	CASSAGAQRSYEQYF	TGTGCCAGCAGCGCGGGGGCCCAGAGATCCTACGAGCAGTACTTC
-	TRBJ2-6	-	TRBV19	CASSVTGANVLTF	TGTGCCAGTAGTGTCACTGGGGCCAACGTCCTGACTTTC
-	TRBJ2-1	-	TRBV6-4	CATRAYNEQFF	TGTGCCACCCGAGCTTACAATGAGCAGTTCTTC
-	TRBJ1-5	-	TRBV6-5	CASWGAGGNQPQHF	TGTGCCAGCTGGGGGGCAGGGGGCAATCAGCCCCAGCATTTT
TRBD2	TRBJ2-5	-	TRBV7-8	CASSSTGTSGLTGETQYF	TGTGCCAGCAGCTCAACCGGGACTAGCGGGTTGACAGGGGAGACCCAGTACTTC
-	TRBJ2-7	-	TRBV6-5	CASSPGGYEQYF	TGTGCCAGCTCCCCCGGCGGCTACGAGCAGTACTTC
TRBD2	TRBJ2-1	few	TRBV6-5	CASSYSLGGLGEQFF	TGTGCCAGCAGTTACTCGTTGGGAGGGCTCGGTGAGCAGTTCTTC
-	TRBJ2-2	-	TRBV11-3	CASSPNTGELFF	TGTGCCAGCAGCCCTAACACCGGGGAGCTGTTTTTT
TRBD1	TRBJ1-6	-	TRBV18	CASSRLTGADSPLHF	TGTGCCAGCTCACGCTTGACAGGGGCCGATTCACCCCTCCACTTT
TRBD1	TRBJ1-2	-	TRBV7-7	CASRQQGNYGYTF	TGTGCTAGCAGGCAACAGGGGAACTATGGCTACACCTTC
TRBD2	TRBJ2-7	-	TRBV4-2	CASSQINSGSVYEQYF	TGTGCCAGCAGCCAGATTAATAGCGGGAGTGTCTACGAGCAGTACTTC
-	TRBJ1-1	once	TRBV20-1	CSARENTEAFF	TGCAGTGCCCGAGAGAACACTGAAGCTTTCTTT
TRBD1	TRBJ2-1	-	TRBV7-6	CASSYNRGDEQFF	TGTGCCAGCAGCTACAACAGGGGCGATGAGCAGTTCTTC
TRBD2	TRBJ2-1	once	TRBV4-1	CASSPLEVAGDNEQFF	TGCGCCAGCAGCCCTCTGGAAGTAGCGGGAGACAATGAGCAGTTCTTC
-	TRBJ2-1	-	TRBV7-1	CASSSTGTQFF	TGTGCCAGCAGCTCTACAGGGACCCAGTTCTTC
-	TRBJ2-1	few	TRBV28	CASWGSPFNEQFF	TGTGCCAGCTGGGGGAGTCCCTTCAATGAGCAGTTCTTC
TRBD2	TRBJ2-1	-	TRBV5-1	CASSGSGVYNEQFF	TGCGCCAGCAGCGGTAGCGGGGTCTACAATGAGCAGTTCTTC
-	TRBJ2-1	-	TRBV20-1	CSARDSHQQFF	TGCAGTGCTAGAGATTCCCACCAGCAGTTCTTC
TRBD1	TRBJ2-6	-	TRBV13	CASSPPAGQGAHGANVLTF	TGTGCCAGCAGCCCCCCGGCGGGACAGGGGGCGCATGGGGCCAACGTCCTGACTTTC
-	TRBJ2-3	-	TRBV5-5	CASSRGADTDTQYF	TGTGCCAGCAGCCGGGGGGCGGACACAGATACGCAGTATTTT
-	TRBJ2-1	-	TRBV5-1	CASSFGGDEQFF	TGCGCCAGCAGCTTTGGGGGAGATGAGCAGTTCTTC
TRBD1	TRBJ1-4	-	TRBV7-9	CASTSGRTGYEKLFF	TGTGCCAGCACCTCAGGCCGGACAGGGTATGAAAAACTGTTTTTT
-	TRBJ2-3	-	TRBV11-2	CASSLDRADTQYF	TGTGCCAGCAGCTTAGATAGAGCGGATACGCAGTATTTT
-	TRBJ2-3	few	TRBV7-9	CASSAGLSTDTQYF	TGTGCCAGCAGTGCTGGGCTAAGCACAGATACGCAGTATTTT
-	TRBJ2-1	few	TRBV7-9	CASSWDSWRPKYNEQFF	TGTGCCAGCAGCTGGGATTCATGGCGCCCCAAGTACAATGAGCAGTTCTTC
TRBD1	TRBJ2-5	once	TRBV6-1	CASSEQQGKETQYF	TGTGCCAGCAGTGAACAACAGGGGAAAGAGACCCAGTACTTC
-	TRBJ2-2	-	TRBV6-5	CASKEANTGELFF	TGTGCCAGCAAGGAGGCGAACACCGGGGAGCTGTTTTTT
-	TRBJ2-2	-	TRBV9	CASSIQPNRAHTGELFF	TGTGCCAGCAGCATCCAGCCAAACAGGGCACACACCGGGGAGCTGTTTTTT
-	TRBJ2-7	-	TRBV27	CASSGPGGEQYF	TGTGCCAGCAGCGGGCCTGGGGGCGAGCAGTACTTC
-	TRBJ2-2	-	TRBV6-6	CASNVGPNTGELFF	TGTGCCAGCAACGTGGGCCCGAACACCGGGGAGCTGTTTTTT
-	TRBJ2-3	-	TRBV5-4	CASSLSTDTQYF	TGTGCCAGCAGCCTGAGCACAGATACGCAGTATTTT
TRBD1	TRBJ2-7	-	TRBV5-1	CASSAGQGAYEQYF	TGCGCCAGCAGCGCGGGCCAGGGGGCCTACGAGCAGTACTTC
TRBD1	TRBJ1-2	-	TRBV5-5	CASSTDRDRYGYTF	TGTGCCAGCAGCACGGACAGGGATCGCTATGGCTACACCTTC
-	TRBJ2-7	once	TRBV5-6	CASSLGGEQYF	TGTGCCAGCAGCTTGGGAGGCGAGCAGTACTTC
-	TRBJ2-5	-	TRBV18	CASSPASETQYF	TGTGCCAGCTCACCGGCCTCGGAGACCCAGTACTTC